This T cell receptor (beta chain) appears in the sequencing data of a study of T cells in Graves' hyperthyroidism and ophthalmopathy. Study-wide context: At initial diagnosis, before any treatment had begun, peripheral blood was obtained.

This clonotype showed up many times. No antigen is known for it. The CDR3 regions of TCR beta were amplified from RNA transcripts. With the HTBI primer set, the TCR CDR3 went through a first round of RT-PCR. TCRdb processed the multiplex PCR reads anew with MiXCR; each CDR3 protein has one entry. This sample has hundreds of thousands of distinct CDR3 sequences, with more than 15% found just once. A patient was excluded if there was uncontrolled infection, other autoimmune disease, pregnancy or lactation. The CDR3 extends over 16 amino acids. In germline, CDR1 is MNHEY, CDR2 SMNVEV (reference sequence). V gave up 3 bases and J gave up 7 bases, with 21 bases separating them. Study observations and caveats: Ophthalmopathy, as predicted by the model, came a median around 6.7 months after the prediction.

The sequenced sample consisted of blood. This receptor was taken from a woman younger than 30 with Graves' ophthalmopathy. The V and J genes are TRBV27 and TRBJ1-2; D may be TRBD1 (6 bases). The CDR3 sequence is CASSFSTVTGQSGYTF. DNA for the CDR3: TGTGCCAGCAGTTTCTCTACTGTAACTGGACAGTCTGGCTACACCTTC.